These 8 T cell receptor beta chains were all obtained from the same sample, sequenced in a study of identical twins (dated by TCRdb to 2015 to 2016). The library was prepared using 5' RACE. TCRdb names Illumina HiSeq 2000 as the instrument used. In TCRdb, the public reads were trimmed at Q25 with fastp and aligned with MiXCR, with productive beta chains retained. CDR3 protein sequences are deduplicated, and each keeps its most common genes and DNA. This sample has under 800,000 distinct CDR3 sequences in its table, and about 20% of those were observed once. About 4.3% of the sample is taken by the ten largest. In addition, the sample was reused for a study of T cells expressing NK-cell markers.

Sequencing was performed on PBMCs. Receptors originate from a woman younger than 35 in good health.

V is TRBV18 and J is TRBJ2-3; D uncertain. The CDR3 spans 13 residues. The germline CDR1 and CDR2 sequences are KGHSH and LQKENI. Trimming cost V 4 bases and J 6 bases, with 11 bases left between them. In DNA form, the CDR3 reads TGTGCCAGCTCACGGGTCGACGGGGATACGCAGTATTTT. Amino acids: CASSRVDGDTQYF.

This clonotype occurred a few times. The gene calls are TRBV20-1 and TRBJ2-5; the D call may be TRBD1 or TRBD2 (6 bases each). CDR1 and CDR2 (germline): DFQATT, SNEGSKA (reference sequence). This CDR3 contains 13 residues. The V end lost 3 bases, the J end lost 5 bases, and 13 bases lay between the germline ends. CDR3 bases: TGCAGTGCTAGTAGGGGGGCTTTTGAGACCCAGTACTTC. Amino acids: CSASRGAFETQYF.

This clonotype was seen more than once but under ten times. The V gene is TRBV10-3, the J gene TRBJ2-7, with 7 bases that match TRBD2. CDR1 and CDR2 (germline): ENHRY, SYGVKD. The CDR3 extends over 14 amino acids. The V and J ends lost 3 bases and 4 bases, in that order; junction bases with no gene match: 6. The CDR3 DNA reads as TGTGCCATCAGTGACCCTAGCGGCACTTACGAGCAGTACTTC. Translated, it gives CAISDPSGTYEQYF.

V usage is TRBV10-3 and J usage is TRBJ2-1; TRBD2 matches at 8 bases. V shed 6 bases and J 6 bases; nucleotides not matched to a gene: 10. Germline V CDR1 and CDR2: ENHRY, SYGVKD. This CDR3 is built from 15 residues. This chain's CDR3 is CAIRITGGPINEQFF. CDR3 coding DNA: TGTGCCATCAGAATTACGGGGGGGCCTATCAATGAGCAGTTCTTC.

V and J are TRBV5-1 and TRBJ1-5; D remains unclear. Germline V gene sequence: CDR1 SGHRS, CDR2 YFSETQ. V shed 7 bases and J shed 0 bases, with 14 bases lying between them. CDR3 length: 15 residues. CDR3 sequence: CASRSGENSNQPQHF. The DNA of the CDR3 is TGCGCCAGCCGATCGGGAGAAAATAGCAATCAGCCCCAGCATTTT. Filled out from reference TRBV5-1 and TRBJ1-5, the complete variable domain reads KAGVTQTPRYLIKTRGQQVTLSCSPISGHRSVSWYQQTPGQGLQFLFEYFSETQRNKGNFPGRFSGRQFSNSRSEMNVSTLELGDSALYLCASRSGENSNQPQHFGDGTRLSIL.

This clonotype has more than one count but fewer than ten. This chain connects TRBV20-1 to TRBJ2-4, with 12 positions matching TRBD2. Germline V gene sequence: CDR1 DFQATT, CDR2 SNEGSKA (reference sequence). V lost 6 bases and J lost 7; bases outside the gene matches: 4. The CDR3 spans 13 residues. The chain's CDR3 is CSAKTSGSNIQYF. The CDR3 DNA is TGCAGTGCCAAGACTAGCGGGAGTAACATTCAGTACTTC.

V is TRBV10-3 and J is TRBJ2-7; 10 bases match TRBD1. The CDR3 loop spans 13 amino acids. V shed 4 bases, J shed 6 bases, and the junction held 3 bases outside the gene matches. Germline V lookup: CDR1 ENHRY, CDR2 SYGVKD. In nucleotides, the CDR3 is TGTGCCATCAGTGGACAGGGGGCGGGCGAGCAGTACTTC. Translated: CAISGQGAGEQYF.

The V gene is TRBV7-6, the J gene TRBJ2-2, with 8 bases matching TRBD1. CDR3 length: 17 amino acids. Germline values: CDR1 SGHVS, CDR2 FNYEAQ. The junction had 10 bases not matched to a gene; V was cut back by 3 bases and J by 4 bases. The CDR3 is CASSFNAGQGPTGELFF. Written as DNA, the CDR3 is TGTGCCAGCAGCTTCAACGCCGGACAGGGTCCCACCGGGGAGCTGTTTTTT.